This T cell receptor beta chain came from a study of long-term antiretroviral therapy in people with HIV. An immunoSEQ assay, version v3.0, was performed at survey level. Assay used: immunoSEQ multiplex PCR; TCRdb lists only in-frame clones, some missing. The sample lists some 11,000 clones, under 85% occurring once. The sequence was obtained from a man aged 40-49 years with HIV. The material sequenced was unsorted PBMCs, taken 3.4 years after starting antiretroviral therapy.

The CDR3 sequence is CASSAGRSGAFF. The CDR3 DNA is TGTGCCAGCAGCGCCGGCAGGTCTGGAGCTTTCTTT. The V gene is TRBV28, the J gene TRBJ1-1; the D is unclear. V dropped 6 bases and J dropped 10 bases, with 15 bases sitting between them. Germline V lookup: CDR1 MDHEN, CDR2 SYDVKM. The CDR3 covers 12 residues. The entire variable domain, with the rest obtained from reference TRBV28 and TRBJ1-1, is as follows: DVKVTQSSRYLVKRTGEKVFLECVQDMDHENMFWYRQDPGLGLRLIYFSYDVKMKEKGDIPEGYSVSREKKERFSLILESASTNQTSMYLCASSAGRSGAFFGQGTRLTVV.